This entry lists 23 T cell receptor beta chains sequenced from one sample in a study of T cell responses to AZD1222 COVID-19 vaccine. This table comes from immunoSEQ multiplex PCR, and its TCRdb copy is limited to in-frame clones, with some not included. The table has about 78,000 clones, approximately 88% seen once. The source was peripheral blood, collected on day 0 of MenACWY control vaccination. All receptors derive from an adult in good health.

CDR3 coding DNA: TGTGCCAGCAGTTACTCTTGGGGGGCCTACGAGCAGTACTTC. As protein: CASSYSWGAYEQYF. The J gene is TRBJ2-7, the V gene TRBV6-5; TRBD2 is a possible D gene (6 bases). Germline V gene data show CDR1 as MNHEY and CDR2 as SVGAGI. The length of the CDR3 is 14 residues. The V end lost 0 bases, the J end lost 2 bases, and 8 bases lay between the germline ends.

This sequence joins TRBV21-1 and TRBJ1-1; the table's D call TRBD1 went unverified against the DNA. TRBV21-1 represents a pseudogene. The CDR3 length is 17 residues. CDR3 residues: CASTTSGQGALGTEAFF. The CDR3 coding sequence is TGTGCCAGCACCACATCGGGACAGGGGGCGCTTGGAACTGAAGCTTTCTTT.

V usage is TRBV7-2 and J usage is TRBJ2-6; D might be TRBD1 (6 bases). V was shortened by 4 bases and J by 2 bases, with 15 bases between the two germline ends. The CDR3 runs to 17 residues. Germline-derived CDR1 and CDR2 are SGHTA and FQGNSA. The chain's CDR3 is CASSSWFDRTGANVLTF. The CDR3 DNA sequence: TGTGCCAGCAGCTCCTGGTTCGACAGGACTGGGGCCAACGTCCTGACTTTC.

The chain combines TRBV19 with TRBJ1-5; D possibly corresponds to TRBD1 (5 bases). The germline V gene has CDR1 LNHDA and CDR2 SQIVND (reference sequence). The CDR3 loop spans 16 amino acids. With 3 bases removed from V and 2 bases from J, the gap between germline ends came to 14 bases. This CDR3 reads CASSIRGRGGNQPQHF. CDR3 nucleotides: TGTGCCAGTAGTATTAGGGGAAGGGGAGGCAATCAGCCCCAGCATTTT.

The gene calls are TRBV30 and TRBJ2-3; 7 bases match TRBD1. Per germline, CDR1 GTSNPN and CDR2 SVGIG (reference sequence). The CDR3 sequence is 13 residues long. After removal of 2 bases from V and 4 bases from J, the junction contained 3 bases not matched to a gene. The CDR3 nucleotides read TGTGCCTGGAGTCTCCAGGGGGCAGATACGCAGTATTTT. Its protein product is CAWSLQGADTQYF. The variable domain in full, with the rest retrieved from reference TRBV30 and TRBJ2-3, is SQTIHQWPATLVQPVGSPLSLECTVEGTSNPNLYWYRQAAGRGLQLLFYSVGIGQISSEVPQNLSASRPQDRQFILSSKKLLLSDSGFYLCAWSLQGADTQYFGPGTRLTVL.

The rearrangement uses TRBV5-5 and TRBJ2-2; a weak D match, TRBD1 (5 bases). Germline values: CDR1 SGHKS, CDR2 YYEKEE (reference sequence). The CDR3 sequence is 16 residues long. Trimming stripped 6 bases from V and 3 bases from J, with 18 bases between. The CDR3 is CASTVLQGSDTGELFF. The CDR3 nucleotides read TGTGCCAGCACCGTTCTTCAGGGTAGTGACACCGGGGAGCTGTTTTTT.

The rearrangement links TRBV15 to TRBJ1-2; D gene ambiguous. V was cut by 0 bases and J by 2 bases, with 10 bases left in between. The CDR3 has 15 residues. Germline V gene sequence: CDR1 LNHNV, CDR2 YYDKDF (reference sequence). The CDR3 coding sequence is TGTGCCACCAGCAGAGAGGGGAATCCGAACTATGGCTACACCTTC. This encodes CATSREGNPNYGYTF. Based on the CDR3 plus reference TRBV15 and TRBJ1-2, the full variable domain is DAMVIQNPRYQVTQFGKPVTLSCSQTLNHNVMYWYQQKSSQAPKLLFHYYDKDFNNEADTPDNFQSRRPNTSFCFLDIRSPGLGDTAMYLCATSREGNPNYGYTFGSGTRLTVV.

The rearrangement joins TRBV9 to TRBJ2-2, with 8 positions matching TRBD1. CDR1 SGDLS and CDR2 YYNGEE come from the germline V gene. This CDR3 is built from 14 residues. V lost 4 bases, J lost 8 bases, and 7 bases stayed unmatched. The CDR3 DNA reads TGTGCCAGCAGCCCCCGGACAGGGTGGGGGGAGCTGTTTTTT. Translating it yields CASSPRTGWGELFF.

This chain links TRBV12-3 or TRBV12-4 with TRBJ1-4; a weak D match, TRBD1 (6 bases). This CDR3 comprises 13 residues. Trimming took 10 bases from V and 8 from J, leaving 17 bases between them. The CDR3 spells CATSRGLREKLFF. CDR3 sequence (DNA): TGTGCCACCAGCAGGGGTCTTAGGGAAAAACTGTTTTTT.

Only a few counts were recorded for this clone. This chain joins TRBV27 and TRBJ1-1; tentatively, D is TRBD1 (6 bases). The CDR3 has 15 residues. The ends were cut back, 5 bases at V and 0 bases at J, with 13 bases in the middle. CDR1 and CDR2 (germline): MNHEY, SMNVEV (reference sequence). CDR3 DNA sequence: TGTGCCAGCAGTAGACAAGCAGGGGTGAACACTGAAGCTTTCTTT. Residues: CASSRQAGVNTEAFF.

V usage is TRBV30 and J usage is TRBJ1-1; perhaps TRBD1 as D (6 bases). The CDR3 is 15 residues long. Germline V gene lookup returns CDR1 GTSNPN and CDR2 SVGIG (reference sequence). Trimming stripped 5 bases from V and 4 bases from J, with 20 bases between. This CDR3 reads CAWGGPTGPGTEAFF. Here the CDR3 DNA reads TGTGCCTGGGGAGGGCCCACAGGGCCGGGCACTGAAGCTTTCTTT.

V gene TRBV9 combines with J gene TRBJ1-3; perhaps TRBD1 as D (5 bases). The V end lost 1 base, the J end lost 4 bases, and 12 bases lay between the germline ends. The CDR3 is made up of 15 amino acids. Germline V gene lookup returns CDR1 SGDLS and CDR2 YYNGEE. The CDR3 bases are TGTGCCAGCAGCGTAACCGGGACGGAAGGAAACACCATATATTTT. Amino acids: CASSVTGTEGNTIYF.

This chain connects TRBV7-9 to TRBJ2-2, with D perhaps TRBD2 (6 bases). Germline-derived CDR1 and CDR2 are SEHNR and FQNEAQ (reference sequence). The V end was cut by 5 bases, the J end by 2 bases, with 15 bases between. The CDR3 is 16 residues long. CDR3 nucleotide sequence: TGTGCCAGCAGCCAATACCGGGACTTCAACACCGGGGAGCTGTTTTTT. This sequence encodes CASSQYRDFNTGELFF. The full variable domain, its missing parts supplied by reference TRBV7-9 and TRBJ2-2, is DTGVSQNPRHKITKRGQNVTFRCDPISEHNRLYWYRQTLGQGPEFLTYFQNEAQLEKSRLLSDRFSAERPKGSFSTLEIQRTEQGDSAMYLCASSQYRDFNTGELFFGEGSRLTVL.

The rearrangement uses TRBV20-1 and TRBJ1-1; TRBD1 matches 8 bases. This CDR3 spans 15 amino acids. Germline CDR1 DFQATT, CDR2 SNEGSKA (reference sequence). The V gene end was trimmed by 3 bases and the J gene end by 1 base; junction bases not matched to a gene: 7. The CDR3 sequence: CSASRQGARNTEAFF. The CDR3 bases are TGCAGTGCTAGTCGGCAGGGGGCGCGGAACACTGAAGCTTTCTTT.

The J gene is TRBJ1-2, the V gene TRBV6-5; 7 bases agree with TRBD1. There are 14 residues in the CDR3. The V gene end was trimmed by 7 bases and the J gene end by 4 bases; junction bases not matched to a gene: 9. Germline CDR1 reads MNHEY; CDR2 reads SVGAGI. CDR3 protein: CASTANRGGYGYTF. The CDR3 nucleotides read TGTGCCAGCACGGCGAACAGGGGTGGCTATGGCTACACCTTC.

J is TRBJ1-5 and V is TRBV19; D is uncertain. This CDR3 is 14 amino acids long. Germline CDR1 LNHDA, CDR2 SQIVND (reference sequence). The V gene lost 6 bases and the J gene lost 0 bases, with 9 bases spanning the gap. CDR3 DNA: TGTGCCAGTAGGGACTTTAATAGCAATCAGCCCCAGCATTTT. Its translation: CASRDFNSNQPQHF.

The CDR3 DNA sequence: TGTGCCAGCAGTATCCGGGCCCACAATCAGCCCCAGCATTTT. Translation: CASSIRAHNQPQHF. This rearrangement joins TRBV6-5 to TRBJ1-5, with D unresolved. The germline gives CDR1 MNHEY, CDR2 SVGAGI. The CDR3 consists of 14 residues. The germline V and J ends were trimmed by 5 bases and 3 bases, with 11 bases remaining between them.

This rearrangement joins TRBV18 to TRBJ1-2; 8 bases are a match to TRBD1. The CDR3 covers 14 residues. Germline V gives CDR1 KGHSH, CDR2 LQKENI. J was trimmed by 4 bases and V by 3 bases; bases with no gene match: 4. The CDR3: CASSPGQVSYGYTF. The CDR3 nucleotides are TGTGCCAGCTCACCGGGACAGGTTTCCTATGGCTACACCTTC. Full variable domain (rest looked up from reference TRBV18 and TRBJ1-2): NAGVMQNPRHLVRRRGQEARLRCSPMKGHSHVYWYRQLPEEGLKFMVYLQKENIIDESGMPKERFSAEFPKEGPSILRIQQVVRGDSAAYFCASSPGQVSYGYTFGSGTRLTVV.

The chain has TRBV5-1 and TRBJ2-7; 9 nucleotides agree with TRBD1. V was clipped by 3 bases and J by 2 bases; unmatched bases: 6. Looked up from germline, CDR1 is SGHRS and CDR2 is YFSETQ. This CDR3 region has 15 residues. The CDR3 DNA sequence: TGCGCCAGCAGCTGGGGACAGGGAGGTCCCTACGAGCAGTACTTC. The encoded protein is CASSWGQGGPYEQYF. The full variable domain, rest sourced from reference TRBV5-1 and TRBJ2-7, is KAGVTQTPRYLIKTRGQQVTLSCSPISGHRSVSWYQQTPGQGLQFLFEYFSETQRNKGNFPGRFSGRQFSNSRSEMNVSTLELGDSALYLCASSWGQGGPYEQYFGPGTRLTVT.

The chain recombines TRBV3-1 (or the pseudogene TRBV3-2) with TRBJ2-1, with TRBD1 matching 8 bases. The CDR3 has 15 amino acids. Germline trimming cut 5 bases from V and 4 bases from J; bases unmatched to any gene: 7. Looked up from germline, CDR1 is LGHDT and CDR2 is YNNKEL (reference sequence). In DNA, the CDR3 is TGTGCCAGCAGCTACGGACAGGGCGAGTACAATGAGCAGTTCTTC. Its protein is CASSYGQGEYNEQFF.

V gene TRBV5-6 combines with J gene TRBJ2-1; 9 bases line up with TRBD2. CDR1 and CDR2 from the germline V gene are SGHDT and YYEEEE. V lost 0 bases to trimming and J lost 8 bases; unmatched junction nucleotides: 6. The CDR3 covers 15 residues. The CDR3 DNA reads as TGTGCCAGCAGCTTGGTGCGGGGGGGCCAGCATGAGCAGTTCTTC. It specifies CASSLVRGGQHEQFF.

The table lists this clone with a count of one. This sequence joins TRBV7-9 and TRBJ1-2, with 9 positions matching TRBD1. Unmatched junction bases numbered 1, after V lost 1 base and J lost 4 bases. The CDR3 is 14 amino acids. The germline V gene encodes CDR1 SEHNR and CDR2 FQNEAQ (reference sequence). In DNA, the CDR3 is TGTGCCAGCAGCTTAGGGGGACAGGGCTATGGCTACACCTTC. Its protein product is CASSLGGQGYGYTF.

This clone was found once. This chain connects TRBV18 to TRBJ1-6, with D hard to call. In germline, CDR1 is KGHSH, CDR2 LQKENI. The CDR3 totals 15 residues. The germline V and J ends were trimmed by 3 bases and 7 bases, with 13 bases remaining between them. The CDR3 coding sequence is TGTGCCAGCTCACCGGCCGAAATAGTGAATTCACCCCTCCACTTT. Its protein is CASSPAEIVNSPLHF.